The clone carrying this TCR beta chain was seen once. The entry originates in a study of technical replicates of blood from four donors. V gave up 5 bases and J gave up 2 bases; unmatched junction bases: 11. The CDR3 loop spans 16 amino acids. In germline, CDR1 is SGHTA, CDR2 FQGTGA. Method: immunoSEQ multiplex PCR; TCRdb's copy keeps in-frame clones and lacks some. The table records approximately 60,000 clones, about 86% of them present only once. This chain connects TRBV7-3 to TRBJ2-7, with 8 bases identical to TRBD2. The sequence came from a human donor in good health. Some clones in this sample may be carry-over from other donors' samples. Sequencing was done on a sample of PBMCs. CDR3 region: CASSPLREGPPYEQYF. The CDR3 DNA sequence: TGTGCCAGCAGCCCCCTCCGGGAGGGCCCCCCCTACGAGCAGTACTTC.